One sample yielded the 8 T cell receptor beta chains listed below, sequenced in a study of T cell responses to AZD1222 COVID-19 vaccine. Clones were read by immunoSEQ multiplex PCR, and TCRdb kept only the in-frame ones, dropping some. This sample has some 130,000 clones, with roughly 90% found just once. The sample was peripheral blood, taken 28 days after the second AZD1222 dose. Receptor source: an adult who received the AZD1222 COVID-19 vaccine.

The chain employs TRBV6-5 and TRBJ1-4; D gene unclear. This CDR3 spans 13 amino acids. CDR1 is MNHEY, CDR2 SVGAGI, per germline. V dropped 6 bases and J dropped 0 bases, with 5 bases sitting between them. CDR3 amino acids: CASSTATNEKLFF. The CDR3 DNA reads TGTGCCAGCAGCACTGCAACTAATGAAAAACTGTTTTTT.

About this clone itself: Other DNA sequences of this sample code for an identical CDR3. The V call is TRBV5-8, the J call TRBJ1-5, with D tentatively TRBD1 (5 bases). CDR1 is SGHTS, CDR2 YDEGEE, per germline. The CDR3 sequence is 13 residues long. V was cut by 0 bases and J by 6 bases, with 7 bases left in between. The CDR3: CASSLAGTQPQHF. As DNA, the CDR3 is TGTGCCAGCAGCTTGGCAGGGACTCAGCCCCAGCATTTT.

The CDR3 DNA reads TGCAGTGCTAGTTACGGGGTTAACGGCTACACCTTC. This gives the protein CSASYGVNGYTF. The chain recombines TRBV20-1 with TRBJ1-2, with no clear D. This CDR3 has 12 amino acids. From germline, CDR1 is DFQATT and CDR2 SNEGSKA (reference sequence). V was trimmed by 3 bases and J by 8 bases, leaving 13 bases between them.

This sequence joins TRBV29-1 and TRBJ1-2, with D perhaps matching TRBD1 (6 bases). This CDR3 has 14 amino acids. Germline V lookup: CDR1 SQVTM, CDR2 ANQGSEA. The V gene lost 1 base and the J gene lost 4 bases, with 13 bases spanning the gap. This chain's CDR3 is CSVEGKGDGYGYTF. DNA of the CDR3: TGCAGCGTTGAAGGGAAGGGGGATGGCTATGGCTACACCTTC.

The rearrangement uses TRBV28 and TRBJ1-3; 9 nucleotides match TRBD1. The length of the CDR3 is 16 residues. Germline lookup yields CDR1 MDHEN and CDR2 SYDVKM. Unmatched junction bases numbered 8, after V lost 5 bases and J lost 3 bases. CDR3 amino acids: CASSTKDRGSGNTIYF. The CDR3, as DNA: TGTGCCAGCAGTACCAAAGACAGGGGGAGTGGAAACACCATATATTTT.

The V and J genes are TRBV7-8 and TRBJ1-5; TRBD1 matches 7 bases. The ends lost 3 bases at V and 0 bases at J; junction bases unmatched: 5. Germline V lookup: CDR1 SGHVS, CDR2 FQNEAQ. The CDR3 is made up of 16 amino acids. The CDR3 coding sequence is TGTGCCAGCAGCTTCGAGGGGGCTGTTAGCAATCAGCCCCAGCATTTT. Protein product: CASSFEGAVSNQPQHF.

The gene calls are TRBV6-5 and TRBJ2-3, with 11 positions matching TRBD2. After removal of 7 bases from V and 6 bases from J, the junction contained 6 bases not matched to a gene. The CDR3 has 14 amino acids. The germline V gene encodes CDR1 MNHEY and CDR2 SVGAGI. The CDR3 protein is CASTPGLAVDTQYF. The CDR3 DNA follows: TGTGCCAGCACACCGGGACTAGCGGTGGATACGCAGTATTTT.

This chain uses TRBV5-1 with TRBJ2-6; D is undetermined. Germline CDR1 SGHRS, CDR2 YFSETQ. The CDR3 has 16 residues. V was shortened by 5 bases and J by 0 bases, with 12 bases between the two germline ends. In nucleotides, the CDR3 is TGCGCCAGCAGTGTACAAGCTTACTCTGGGGCCAACGTCCTGACTTTC. It translates to CASSVQAYSGANVLTF.